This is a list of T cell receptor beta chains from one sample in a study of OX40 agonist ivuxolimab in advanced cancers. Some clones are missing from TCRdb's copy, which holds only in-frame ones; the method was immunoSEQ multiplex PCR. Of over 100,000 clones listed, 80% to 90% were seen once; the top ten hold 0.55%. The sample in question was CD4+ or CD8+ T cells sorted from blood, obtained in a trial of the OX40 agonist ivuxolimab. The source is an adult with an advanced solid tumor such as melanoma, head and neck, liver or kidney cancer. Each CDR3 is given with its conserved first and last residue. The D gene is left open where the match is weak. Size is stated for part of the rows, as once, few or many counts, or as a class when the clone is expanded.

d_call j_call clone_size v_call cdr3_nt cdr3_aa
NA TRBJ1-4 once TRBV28 TGTGCCAGCAGGACTCAGGGTGCCGCAACTAATGAAAAACTGTTTTTT CASRTQGAATNEKLFF
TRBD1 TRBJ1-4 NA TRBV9 TGTGCCAGCAGCGTTGGACAGGGGGCAACTAATGAAAAACTGTTTTTT CASSVGQGATNEKLFF
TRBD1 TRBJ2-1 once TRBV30 TGTGCCTGGAGTCGACAGGGTGCCTACAATGAGCAGTTCTTC CAWSRQGAYNEQFF
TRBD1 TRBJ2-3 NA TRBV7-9 TGTGCCAGCAGCTTGGGAGGACAGGGATGGTCGGATACGCAGTATTTT CASSLGGQGWSDTQYF
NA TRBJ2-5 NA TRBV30 TGTGCCTGGGCATTCAAAGAGACCCAGTACTTC CAWAFKETQYF
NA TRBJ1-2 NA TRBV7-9 TGTGCCAGCAGCTTAGGGTCGCAGGGACTTTATGGCTACACCTTC CASSLGSQGLYGYTF
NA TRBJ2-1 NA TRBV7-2 TGTGCCAGCAGCTTAGCGGGGTCCTACAATGAGCAGTTCTTC CASSLAGSYNEQFF
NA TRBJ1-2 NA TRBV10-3 TGTGCCATCAGACCACAGGGAGCTAACTATGGCTACACCTTC CAIRPQGANYGYTF
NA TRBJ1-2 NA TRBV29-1 TGCAGCGTTGTAGAGAACTATGGCTACACCTTC CSVVENYGYTF
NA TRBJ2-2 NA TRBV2 TGTGCCAGCAGTGAACGGTCAGCCGACAACACCGGGGAGCTGTTTTTT CASSERSADNTGELFF
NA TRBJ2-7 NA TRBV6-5 TGTGCCAGCAGTTACTCGACCGGGATCTACGAGCAGTACTTC CASSYSTGIYEQYF
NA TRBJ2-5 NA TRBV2 TGTGCCAGCACAGGGTTCGGGGAGACCCAGTACTTC CASTGFGETQYF
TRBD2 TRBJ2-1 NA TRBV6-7 TGTGCCAGCAGCCAGGGACTAGCGGGGGATTACAATGAGCAGTTCTTC CASSQGLAGDYNEQFF
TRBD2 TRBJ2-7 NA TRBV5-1 TGCGCCAGCAGCCGGACTAGCGGGGGGCTCTACGAGCAGTACTTC CASSRTSGGLYEQYF
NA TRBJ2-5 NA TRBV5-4 TGTGCCAGCAGCCGGCCGGGGGACCAGGTCGAGACCCAGTACTTC CASSRPGDQVETQYF
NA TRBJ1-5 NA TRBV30 TGTGCCTGGAGTGTAGACAGTTCTAGCAATCAGCCCCAGCATTTT CAWSVDSSSNQPQHF
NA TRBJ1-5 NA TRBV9 TGTGCCAGCAGCGTAGCGGGTGGCAATCAGCCCCAGCATTTT CASSVAGGNQPQHF
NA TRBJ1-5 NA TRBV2 TGTGCCAGCAATTGGGACAGCAATCAGCCCCAGCATTTT CASNWDSNQPQHF
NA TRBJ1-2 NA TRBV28 TGTGCCAGCAGTCTCCGACAGGTCTATGGCTACACCTTC CASSLRQVYGYTF
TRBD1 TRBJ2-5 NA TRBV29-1 TGCAGCGTCGATCCGGGACAGAAAGAGACCCAGTACTTC CSVDPGQKETQYF
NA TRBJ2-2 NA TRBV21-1 TGTGCCAGCGCCGGGGAGCTGTTTTTT CASAGELFF
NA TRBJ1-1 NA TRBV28 TGTGCCAGCAGTTTTAGCCTTAAATTAATAGGTACTGAAGCTTTCTTT CASSFSLKLIGTEAFF
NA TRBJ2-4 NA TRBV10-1 TGCGCCAGCCCTGGATCAGCTACCAAAAACATTCAGTACTTC CASPGSATKNIQYF
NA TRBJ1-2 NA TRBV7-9 TGTGCCAGCAGCTTTGAGGGCAGCTACTATGGCTACACCTTC CASSFEGSYYGYTF
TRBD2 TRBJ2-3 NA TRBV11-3 TGTGCCAGCAGCTCCCGGACTAGCGGGGGAGCAGATACGCAGTATTTT CASSSRTSGGADTQYF
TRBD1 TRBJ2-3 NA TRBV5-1 TGCGCCAGCAGCCTGGGACAGGGGGCGATAGATACGCAGTATTTT CASSLGQGAIDTQYF
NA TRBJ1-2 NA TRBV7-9 TGTGCCAGCAGCTTAGTGAGTTTCCGTCCAACTGGCTACACCTTC CASSLVSFRPTGYTF
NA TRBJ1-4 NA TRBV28 TGTGCCAGCAGTTTATTGGGGACGACTAATGAAAAACTGTTTTTT CASSLLGTTNEKLFF
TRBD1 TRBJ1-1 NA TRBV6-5 TGTGCCAGCAGCACAGGGGACGCGTTTGAAGCTTTCTTT CASSTGDAFEAFF
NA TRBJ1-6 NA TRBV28 TGTGCCATCCCGGGTGATACAGGGTATAATTCACCCCTCCACTTT CAIPGDTGYNSPLHF
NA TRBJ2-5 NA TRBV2 TGTGCCAGCAACAGACAGTACCAAGAGACCCAGTACTTC CASNRQYQETQYF
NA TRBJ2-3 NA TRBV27 TGTGCCAGCAGTTCACCCTCGACGCCTCTCACAGATACGCAGTATTTT CASSSPSTPLTDTQYF
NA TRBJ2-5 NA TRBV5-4 TGTGCCAGCAGCTTGGCGGAGACCCAGTACTTC CASSLAETQYF
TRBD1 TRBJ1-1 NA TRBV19 TGTGCCAGTAGTTCGGGACAGCAGAACACTGAAGCTTTCTTT CASSSGQQNTEAFF
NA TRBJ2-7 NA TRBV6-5 TGTGCCAGCAGAGCCGGACAGCTCTACGAGCAGTACTTC CASRAGQLYEQYF
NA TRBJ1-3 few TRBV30 TGTGCCTGGAGGAAGGCCAGGCTCCAAAACACCATATATTTT CAWRKARLQNTIYF
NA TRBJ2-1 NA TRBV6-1 TGTGCCAGCAGGACCTATACGCCCTACAATGAGCAGTTCTTC CASRTYTPYNEQFF
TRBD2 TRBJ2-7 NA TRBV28 TGTGCCAGCAGAATCACCGGGACTAGCGGGGTCTACGAGCAGTACTTC CASRITGTSGVYEQYF
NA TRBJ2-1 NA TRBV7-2 TGTGCCAGCACCCCCGTAGGGGGGCCTTACAATGAGCAGTTCTTC CASTPVGGPYNEQFF
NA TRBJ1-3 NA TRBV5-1 TGCGCCAGCAGCTTGAACATGGGAAACACCATATATTTT CASSLNMGNTIYF
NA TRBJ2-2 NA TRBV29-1 TGCAGCGTTTCCCAGGGTCCGACCGGGGAGCTGTTTTTT CSVSQGPTGELFF
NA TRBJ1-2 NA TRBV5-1 TGCGCCAGCAGCTTAGAGCCGGGGGAATTCTATGGCTACACCTTC CASSLEPGEFYGYTF
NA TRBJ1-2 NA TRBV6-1 TGTGCCAGCAGTGGAAAAGCTGAGGGTCGGGGCTACACCTTC CASSGKAEGRGYTF
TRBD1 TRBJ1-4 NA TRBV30 TGTGCCTGGAGTAGGGGGCCTGACGAAAAACTGTTTTTT CAWSRGPDEKLFF
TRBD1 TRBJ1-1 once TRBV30 TGTGCCTGGGCCAGCAGGGGGACAGCAGCTGAAGCTTTCTTT CAWASRGTAAEAFF
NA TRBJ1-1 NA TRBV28 TGTGCCAGCAGTTTGCCTACGTTTCGGACTGAAGCTTTCTTT CASSLPTFRTEAFF
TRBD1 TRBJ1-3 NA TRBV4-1 TGCGCCAGCAGCGGAAGGGGGCTTGGAAACACCATATATTTT CASSGRGLGNTIYF
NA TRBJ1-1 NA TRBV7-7 TGTGCCAGCAGCCCCACAGGACAGCCGACTGAAGCTTTCTTT CASSPTGQPTEAFF
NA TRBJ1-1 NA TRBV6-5 TGTGCCAGCAGGCCTCTGGAGCTGAGCACTGAAGCTTTCTTT CASRPLELSTEAFF
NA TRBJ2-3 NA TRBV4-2 TGTGCCAGCAGCCAAGTTGAGGGGGGTCGCACAGATACGCAGTATTTT CASSQVEGGRTDTQYF